Listed below are T cell receptor beta chains from one sample, sequenced in a study of vaccination effects on CD4 cells after COVID-19. Their target antigens are unknown. Generated by immunoSEQ multiplex PCR, the TCRdb table keeps only in-frame clones and is missing some. The sample has approximately 68,000 clones, around 76% seen once. Sequencing was performed on CD4+ T cells from PBMCs cultured with SARS-CoV-2 spike peptides, taken before COVID-19 vaccination. Source of these receptors: a human donor who received a COVID-19 vaccine. Both conserved end residues are part of each CDR3. The D gene is left open where the match is weak. Rows may omit the clone size; those that give it use once, few, many or a size class.

j_call d_call v_call clone_size cdr3_nt cdr3_aa
TRBJ1-1 NA TRBV5-4 few TGTGCCAGCAGAATAGCAGGGTCCGGCACTGAAGCTTTCTTT CASRIAGSGTEAFF
TRBJ1-1 NA TRBV7-2 NA TGTGCCAGCAGCTTAAGTCAGTTGAACACTGAAGCTTTCTTT CASSLSQLNTEAFF
TRBJ1-2 NA TRBV5-5 NA TGTGCCAGCAGCTTGGAACAGGGACGAAGGGGCTACACCTTC CASSLEQGRRGYTF
TRBJ1-2 NA TRBV21-1 NA TGTGCCAGCAGCACACGAACAGGGGCCTATAACTATGGCTACACCTTC CASSTRTGAYNYGYTF
TRBJ2-2 NA TRBV6-5 NA TGTGCCAGGAAGGCGGGGTCCCTCAACACCGGGGAGCTGTTTTTT CARKAGSLNTGELFF
TRBJ2-2 TRBD1 TRBV30 NA TGTGCCTGGTCGACAGGGTCCACCGGGGAGCTGTTTTTT CAWSTGSTGELFF
TRBJ2-1 NA TRBV2 few TGTGCCAGCATCAGGGTGGGTGAGCAGTTCTTC CASIRVGEQFF
TRBJ1-5 TRBD1 TRBV5-4 NA TGTGCCAGCAGCTCAGGGGGCGCGTGGGATCAGCCCCAGCATTTT CASSSGGAWDQPQHF
TRBJ2-1 NA TRBV6-6 NA TGTGCCAGCAGTTACTCTGCAGGGGGGGGGAATGAGCAGTTCTTC CASSYSAGGGNEQFF
TRBJ2-1 TRBD1 TRBV10-1 NA TGCGCCAGCGCGACAGGGATTAACAATGAGCAGTTCTTC CASATGINNEQFF
TRBJ2-3 NA TRBV11-3 NA TGTGCCAGCAGCTTAGCTGCGGGGACCGATACGCAGTATTTT CASSLAAGTDTQYF
TRBJ2-3 TRBD2 TRBV19 NA TGTGCCAGTAGTACCCCACTAGCGGGGGGGCGTGGCACAGATACGCAGTATTTT CASSTPLAGGRGTDTQYF
TRBJ1-1 NA TRBV6-5 NA TGTGCCAGCAGCCCCCCCGGGACGGGAGAAGCTTTCTTT CASSPPGTGEAFF
TRBJ2-5 NA TRBV7-6 NA TGTGCCAGCAGCCAAGGAGGGGATGAAAAGACCCAGTACTTC CASSQGGDEKTQYF
TRBJ1-2 TRBD1 TRBV10-3 few TGTGCCATCGGTCCGGGACAGTTCTATGGCTACACCTTC CAIGPGQFYGYTF
TRBJ2-3 NA TRBV5-1 once TGCGCCAGCAGCTTCAACGACGGCACAGATACGCAGTATTTT CASSFNDGTDTQYF
TRBJ1-5 NA TRBV6-5 NA TGTGCCAGCAGATTCTCCCGCGCGGGGCAGCCCCAGCATTTT CASRFSRAGQPQHF
TRBJ1-1 NA TRBV6-6 NA TGTGCCAGCAGTTACTCGGGAGGGGGGGCTGGCACTGAAGCTTTCTTT CASSYSGGGAGTEAFF
TRBJ1-3 NA TRBV6-5 NA TGTGCCAGCAGTAGCGACAGTTCCTCTGGAAACACCATATATTTT CASSSDSSSGNTIYF
TRBJ1-2 TRBD1 TRBV6-5 NA TGTGCCAGCACCATTTGGGGAGGGGGCGTCTATGGCTACACCTTC CASTIWGGGVYGYTF
TRBJ1-1 TRBD1 TRBV28 NA TGTGCCAGCAGTTTAACAGGGGGAGGCACTGAAGCTTTCTTT CASSLTGGGTEAFF
TRBJ1-1 NA TRBV28 NA TGTGCCAGCAGTTCCCTTGGACCTGGCTGGGTCACTGAAGCTTTCTTT CASSSLGPGWVTEAFF
TRBJ2-2 TRBD1 TRBV28 NA TGTGCCAGCAGTGCTGCCGGGACAGTGAACACCGGGGAGCTGTTTTTT CASSAAGTVNTGELFF
TRBJ2-2 NA TRBV7-3 few TGTGCCAGCAGCTTAACCCTAGGGGCAGGCACCGGGGAGCTGTTTTTT CASSLTLGAGTGELFF
TRBJ1-1 NA TRBV6-1 NA TGTGCCAGCAGTGAAAATCCAGACACTGAAGCTTTCTTT CASSENPDTEAFF
TRBJ2-3 TRBD1 TRBV5-1 NA TGCGCCAGCAGCCCTGGCCGCGGGACAGGGCTAACAGATACGCAGTATTTT CASSPGRGTGLTDTQYF
TRBJ2-2 NA TRBV6-1 NA TGTGCCAGCAGTTCTCAGGGAAAGGACACCGGGGAGCTGTTTTTT CASSSQGKDTGELFF
TRBJ2-2 TRBD1 TRBV5-1 NA TGCGCCAGCAGCTTACGAGACAGGGGGGACACCGGGGAGCTGTTTTTT CASSLRDRGDTGELFF
TRBJ2-2 TRBD1 TRBV3-1/TRBV3-2 NA TGTGCCAGCAGAAGGACAGGGGAGAACACCGGGGAGCTGTTTTTT CASRRTGENTGELFF
TRBJ2-3 NA TRBV11-2 NA TGTGCCAGCAGCTTAGATGCCCTTTCGGGAGATACGCAGTATTTT CASSLDALSGDTQYF
TRBJ2-2 NA TRBV2 NA TGTGCCAGCAGTCCGGACCCAGCGAACACCGGGGAGCTGTTTTTT CASSPDPANTGELFF
TRBJ1-1 TRBD1 TRBV28 once TGTGCCAGCAGGGCCCGACAGGGGAGAAAAGACACTGAAGCTTTCTTT CASRARQGRKDTEAFF
TRBJ2-3 TRBD1 TRBV24-1 NA TGTGCCACAGCCGGGACAGGAGGCGATACGCAGTATTTT CATAGTGGDTQYF
TRBJ2-1 TRBD2 TRBV10-2 NA TGCGCCAGCAGTAACCCGGGACTAGCGGAGAATGAGCAGTTCTTC CASSNPGLAENEQFF
TRBJ1-2 NA TRBV24-1 NA TGTGCCACCAGTGTATCAAGGGTCGATTCGGGTCTGGATGGCTACACCTTC CATSVSRVDSGLDGYTF
TRBJ2-1 TRBD2 TRBV5-6 NA TGTGCCAGCAGCTTGCTGTTTCTAGCGGGGAACAATGAGCAGTTCTTC CASSLLFLAGNNEQFF